This record looks at one T cell receptor (beta chain) sequence and its context. The source of the sample is a study of blood T cell repertoires in COVID-19. In the study overall: PBMCs, B-cell-depleted T cells, or T cells provided the cDNA or gDNA that made up the material.

Method: immunoSEQ multiplex PCR; TCRdb's copy keeps in-frame clones and lacks some. The table includes 200,000 to 250,000 clones, approximately 82% detected once. Donors in Cohort 3 counted as recovered after two negative PCRs, clearance, or symptom resolution. The CDR3 spans 14 residues. CDR1 MDHEN and CDR2 SYDVKM come from the germline V gene. Trimming removed 7 bases from V and 0 bases from J, with 13 bases in between. V and J are TRBV28 and TRBJ2-7, with D possibly TRBD1 on 6 matching bases. This receptor was taken from a man aged 40-49 years who had recovered from COVID-19. The sequenced sample consisted of PBMCs or T cells enriched from blood (not recorded which). CDR3 in DNA: TGTGCCAGCATTTCCGGACAGAGCTCCTACGAGCAGTACTTC. Translation: CASISGQSSYEQYF.